The clone carrying this T cell receptor beta chain was seen repeatedly, ten times or more. Sequenced by immunoSEQ multiplex PCR; TCRdb stores in-frame clones only, minus some. This sample yields around 320,000 clones, of which approximately 88% are seen a single time; roughly 6.9% belongs to the top ten. This specimen belongs to a study of blood T cell repertoires in COVID-19. Trimming cost V 0 bases and J 1 base; bases outside gene matches: 6. Germline V gene lookup returns CDR1 SGHKS and CDR2 YYEKEE (reference sequence). This CDR3 comprises 17 residues. The V gene is TRBV5-5, the J gene TRBJ1-5; 8 bases align to TRBD1. This clonotype was sampled from a woman in her 30s who had recovered from COVID-19. Sequences were obtained from peripheral blood. This CDR3 reads CASSLVDRGGSNQPQHF. CDR3 bases: TGTGCCAGCAGCTTGGTAGACAGGGGAGGGAGCAATCAGCCCCAGCATTTT. The variable domain in full, with the rest retrieved from reference TRBV5-5 and TRBJ1-5, is DAGVTQSPTHLIKTRGQQVTLRCSPISGHKSVSWYQQVLGQGPQFIFQYYEKEERGRGNFPDRFSARQFPNYSSELNVNALLLGDSALYLCASSLVDRGGSNQPQHFGDGTRLSIL.